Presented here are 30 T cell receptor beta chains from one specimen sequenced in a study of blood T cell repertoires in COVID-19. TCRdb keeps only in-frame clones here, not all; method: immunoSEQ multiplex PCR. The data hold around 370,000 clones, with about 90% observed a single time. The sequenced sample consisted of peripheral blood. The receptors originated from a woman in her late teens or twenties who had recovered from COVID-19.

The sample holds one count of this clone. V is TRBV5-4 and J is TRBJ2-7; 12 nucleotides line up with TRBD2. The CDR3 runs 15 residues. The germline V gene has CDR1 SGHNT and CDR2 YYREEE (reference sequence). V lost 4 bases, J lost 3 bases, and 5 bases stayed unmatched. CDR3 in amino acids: CASSNGLAGSYEQYV. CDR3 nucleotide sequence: TGTGCCAGCAGCAACGGACTAGCGGGGAGCTACGAGCAGTACGTC.

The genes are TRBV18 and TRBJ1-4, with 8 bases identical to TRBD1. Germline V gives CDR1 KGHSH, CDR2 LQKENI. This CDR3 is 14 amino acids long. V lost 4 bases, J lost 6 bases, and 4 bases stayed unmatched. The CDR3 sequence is CASSHRGTDEKLFF. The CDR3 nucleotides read TGTGCCAGCTCACACAGGGGGACAGATGAAAAACTGTTTTTT.

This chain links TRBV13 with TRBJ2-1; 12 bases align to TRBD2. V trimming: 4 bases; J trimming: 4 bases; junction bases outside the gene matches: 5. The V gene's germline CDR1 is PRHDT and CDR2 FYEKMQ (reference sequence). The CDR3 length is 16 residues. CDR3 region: CASSSDLAGGYNEQFF. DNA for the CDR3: TGTGCCAGCAGCTCCGATCTAGCGGGAGGGTACAATGAGCAGTTCTTC.

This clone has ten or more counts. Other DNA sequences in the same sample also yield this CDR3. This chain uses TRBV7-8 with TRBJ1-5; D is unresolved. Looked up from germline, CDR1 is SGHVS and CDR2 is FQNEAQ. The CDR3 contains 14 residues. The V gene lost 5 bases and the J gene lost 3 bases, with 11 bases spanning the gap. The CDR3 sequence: CASSPSGSNQPQHF. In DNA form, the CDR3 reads TGTGCCAGCAGCCCGTCGGGATCCAATCAGCCCCAGCATTTT.

For the CDR3, the DNA is TGTGCCAGCAGCTGGGACAGGGAATCGGTATCACCCCTCCACTTT. Protein sequence: CASSWDRESVSPLHF. The chain links TRBV5-4 to TRBJ1-6, with 9 bases identical to TRBD1. This CDR3 spans 15 amino acids. V was pared by 3 bases and J by 10 bases, with 8 bases of the junction left unmatched. The germline CDR1 and CDR2 sequences are SGHNT and YYREEE (reference sequence).

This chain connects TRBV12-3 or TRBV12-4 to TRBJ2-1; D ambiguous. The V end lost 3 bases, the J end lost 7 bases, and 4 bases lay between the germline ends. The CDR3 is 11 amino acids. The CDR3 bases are TGTGCCAGCAGTTTTTCAAATGAGCAGTTCTTC. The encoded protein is CASSFSNEQFF.

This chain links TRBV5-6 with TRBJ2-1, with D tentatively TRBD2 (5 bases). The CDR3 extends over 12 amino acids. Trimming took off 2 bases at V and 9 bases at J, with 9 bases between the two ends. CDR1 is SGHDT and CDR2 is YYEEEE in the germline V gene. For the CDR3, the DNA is TGTGCCAGCAGCTTAGGAGGCGGTGAGCAGTTCTTC. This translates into CASSLGGGEQFF.

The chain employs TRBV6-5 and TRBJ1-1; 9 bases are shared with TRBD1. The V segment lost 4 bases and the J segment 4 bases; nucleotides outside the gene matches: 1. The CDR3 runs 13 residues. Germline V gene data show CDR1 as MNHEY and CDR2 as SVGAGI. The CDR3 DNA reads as TGTGCCAGCAGTTCGACAGGGGGCACTGAAGCTTTCTTT. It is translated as CASSSTGGTEAFF.

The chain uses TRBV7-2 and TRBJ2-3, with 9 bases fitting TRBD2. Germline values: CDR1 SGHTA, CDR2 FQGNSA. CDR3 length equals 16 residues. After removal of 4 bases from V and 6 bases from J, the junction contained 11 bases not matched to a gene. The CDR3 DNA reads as TGTGCCAGCAGCTCCACACGCGGGAGGGCGGGGGATACGCAGTATTTT. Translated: CASSSTRGRAGDTQYF.

In DNA, the CDR3 is TGTGCCAGCAGTGAAAACAGGGGAGAACAGCCCCAGCATTTT. Translated: CASSENRGEQPQHF. The chain employs TRBV2 and TRBJ1-5; 7 bases line up with TRBD1. CDR1 is SNHLY and CDR2 is FYNNEI in the germline V gene. The CDR3 spans 14 residues. V trimming: 2 bases; J trimming: 7 bases; junction bases outside the gene matches: 5.

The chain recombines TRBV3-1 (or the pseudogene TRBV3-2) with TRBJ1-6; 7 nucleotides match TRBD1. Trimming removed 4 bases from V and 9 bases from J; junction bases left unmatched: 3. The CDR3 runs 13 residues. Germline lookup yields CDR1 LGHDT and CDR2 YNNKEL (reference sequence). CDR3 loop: CASSLDRSSPLHF. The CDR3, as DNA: TGTGCCAGCAGCCTGGACAGGAGTTCACCCCTCCACTTT.

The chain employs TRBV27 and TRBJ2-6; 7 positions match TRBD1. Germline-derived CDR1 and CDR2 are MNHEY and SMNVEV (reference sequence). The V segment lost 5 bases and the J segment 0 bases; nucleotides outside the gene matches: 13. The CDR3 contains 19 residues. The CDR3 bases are TGTGCCAGCAGTGGAATAGGGACAGTTCTTACCTCTGGGGCCAACGTCCTGACTTTC. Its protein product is CASSGIGTVLTSGANVLTF.

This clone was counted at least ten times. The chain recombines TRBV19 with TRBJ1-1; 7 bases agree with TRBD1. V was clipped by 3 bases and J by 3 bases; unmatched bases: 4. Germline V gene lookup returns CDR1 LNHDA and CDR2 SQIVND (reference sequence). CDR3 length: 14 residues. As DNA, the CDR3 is TGTGCCAGTAGTATCGGCAGGGGGTACACTGAAGCTTTCTTT. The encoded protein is CASSIGRGYTEAFF.

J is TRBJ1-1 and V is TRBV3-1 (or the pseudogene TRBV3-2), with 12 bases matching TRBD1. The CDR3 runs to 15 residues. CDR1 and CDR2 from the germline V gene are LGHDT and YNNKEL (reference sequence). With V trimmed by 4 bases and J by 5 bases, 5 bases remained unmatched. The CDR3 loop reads CASSPGQGAWTEAFF. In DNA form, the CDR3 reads TGTGCCAGCAGCCCGGGACAGGGGGCCTGGACTGAAGCTTTCTTT.

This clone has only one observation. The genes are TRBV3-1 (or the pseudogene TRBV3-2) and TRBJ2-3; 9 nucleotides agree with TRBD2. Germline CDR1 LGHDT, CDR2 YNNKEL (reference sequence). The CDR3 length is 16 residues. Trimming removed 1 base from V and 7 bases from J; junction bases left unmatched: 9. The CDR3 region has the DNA TGTGCCAGCAGCCAAGGGGCTAGCGGGGTGGTTTATACGCAGTATTTT. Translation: CASSQGASGVVYTQYF.

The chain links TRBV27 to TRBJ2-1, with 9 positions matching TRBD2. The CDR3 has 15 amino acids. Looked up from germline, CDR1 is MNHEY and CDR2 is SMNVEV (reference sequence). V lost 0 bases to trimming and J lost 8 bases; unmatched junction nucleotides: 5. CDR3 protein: CASSLSAGGSYEQFF. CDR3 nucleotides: TGTGCCAGCAGTTTATCTGCGGGAGGGAGTTATGAGCAGTTCTTC.

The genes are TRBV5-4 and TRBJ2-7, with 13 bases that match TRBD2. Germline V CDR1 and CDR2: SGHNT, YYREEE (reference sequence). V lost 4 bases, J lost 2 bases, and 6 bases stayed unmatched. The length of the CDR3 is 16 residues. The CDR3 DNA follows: TGTGCCAGCAGCACCGGACTAGCGGGAGTCCCCTACGAGCAGTACGTC. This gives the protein CASSTGLAGVPYEQYV.

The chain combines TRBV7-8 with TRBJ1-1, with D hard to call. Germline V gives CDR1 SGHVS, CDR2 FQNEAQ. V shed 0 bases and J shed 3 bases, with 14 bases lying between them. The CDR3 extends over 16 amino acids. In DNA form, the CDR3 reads TGTGCCAGCAGCTTAGCCCGCGACCCGAGGGACACTGAAGCTTTCTTT. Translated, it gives CASSLARDPRDTEAFF.

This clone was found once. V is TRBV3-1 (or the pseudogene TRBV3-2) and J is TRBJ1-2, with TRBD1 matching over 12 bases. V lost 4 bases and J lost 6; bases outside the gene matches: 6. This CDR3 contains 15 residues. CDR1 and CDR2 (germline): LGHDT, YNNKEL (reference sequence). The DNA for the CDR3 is TGTGCCAGCAGCCCTCGGGGACAGGGGGCGCATGGCTACACCTTC. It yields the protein CASSPRGQGAHGYTF.

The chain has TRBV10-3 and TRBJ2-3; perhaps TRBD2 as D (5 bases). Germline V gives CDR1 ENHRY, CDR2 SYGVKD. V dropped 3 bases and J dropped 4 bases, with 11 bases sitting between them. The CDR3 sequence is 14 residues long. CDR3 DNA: TGTGCCATCAGTGATTCGGGAAGGTCAGATACGCAGTATTTT. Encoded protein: CAISDSGRSDTQYF.

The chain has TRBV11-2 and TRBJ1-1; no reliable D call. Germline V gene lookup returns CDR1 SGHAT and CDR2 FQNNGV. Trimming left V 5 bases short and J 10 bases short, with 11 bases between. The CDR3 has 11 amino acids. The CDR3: CASSPGYGAFF. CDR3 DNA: TGTGCCAGCAGCCCGGGGTATGGAGCTTTCTTT.

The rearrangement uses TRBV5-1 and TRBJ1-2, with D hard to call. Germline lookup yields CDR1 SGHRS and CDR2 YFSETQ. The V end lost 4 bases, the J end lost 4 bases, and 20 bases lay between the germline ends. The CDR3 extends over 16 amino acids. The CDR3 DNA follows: TGCGCCAGCAGCCAATCTTATAGGGAGGTTTTCTATGGCTACACCTTC. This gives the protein CASSQSYREVFYGYTF.

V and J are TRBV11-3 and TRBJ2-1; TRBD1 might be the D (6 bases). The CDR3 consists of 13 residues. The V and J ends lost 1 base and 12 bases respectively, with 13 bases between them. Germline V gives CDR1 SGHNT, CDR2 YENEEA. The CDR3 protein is CASSLGQVSGQFF. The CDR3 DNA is TGTGCCAGCAGCTTAGGACAGGTCTCGGGGCAGTTCTTC.

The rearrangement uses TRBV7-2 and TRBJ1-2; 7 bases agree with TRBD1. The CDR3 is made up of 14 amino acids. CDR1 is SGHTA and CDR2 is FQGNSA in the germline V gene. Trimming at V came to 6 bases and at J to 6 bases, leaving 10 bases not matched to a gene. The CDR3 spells CASSQRQGRHGYTF. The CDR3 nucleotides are TGTGCCAGCAGTCAAAGACAGGGTCGTCATGGCTACACCTTC.

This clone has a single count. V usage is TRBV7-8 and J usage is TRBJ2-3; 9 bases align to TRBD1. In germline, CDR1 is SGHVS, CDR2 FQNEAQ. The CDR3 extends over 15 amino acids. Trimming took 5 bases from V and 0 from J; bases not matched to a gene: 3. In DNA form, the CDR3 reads TGTGCCAGCAGCCGAGGACAGGGGAGCACAGATACGCAGTATTTT. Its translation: CASSRGQGSTDTQYF. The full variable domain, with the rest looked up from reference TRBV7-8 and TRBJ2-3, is GAGVSQSPRYKVAKRGQDVALRCDPISGHVSLFWYQQALGQGPEFLTYFQNEAQLDKSGLPSDRFFAERPEGSVSTLKIQRTQQEDSAVYLCASSRGQGSTDTQYFGPGTRLTVL.

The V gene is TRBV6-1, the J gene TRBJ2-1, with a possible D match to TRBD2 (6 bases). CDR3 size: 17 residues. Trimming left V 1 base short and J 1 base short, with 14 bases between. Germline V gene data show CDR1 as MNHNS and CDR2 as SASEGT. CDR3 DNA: TGTGCCAGCAGTGAAGGGACGTGGGACTTGTCCTACAATGAGCAGTTCTTC. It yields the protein CASSEGTWDLSYNEQFF.

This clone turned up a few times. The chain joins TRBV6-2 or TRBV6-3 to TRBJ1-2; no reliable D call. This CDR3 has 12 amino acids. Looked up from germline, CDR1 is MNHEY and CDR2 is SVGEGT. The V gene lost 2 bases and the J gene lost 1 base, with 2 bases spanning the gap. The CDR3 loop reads CASSYLNYGYTF. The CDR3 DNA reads TGTGCCAGCAGTTACCTTAACTATGGCTACACCTTC.

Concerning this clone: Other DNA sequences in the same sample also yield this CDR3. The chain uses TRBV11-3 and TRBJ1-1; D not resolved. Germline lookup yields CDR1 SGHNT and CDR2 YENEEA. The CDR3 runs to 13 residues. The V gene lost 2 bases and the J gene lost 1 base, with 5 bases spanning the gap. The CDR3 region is CASSLTGNTEAFF. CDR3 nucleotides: TGTGCCAGCAGCTTAACTGGGAACACTGAAGCTTTCTTT.

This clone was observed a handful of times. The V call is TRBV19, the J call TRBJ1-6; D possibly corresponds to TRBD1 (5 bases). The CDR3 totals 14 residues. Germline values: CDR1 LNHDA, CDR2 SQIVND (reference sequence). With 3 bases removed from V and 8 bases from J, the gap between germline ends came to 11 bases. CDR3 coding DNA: TGTGCCAGTAGTATTACGGGGGGGGATTCACCCCTCCACTTT. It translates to CASSITGGDSPLHF.

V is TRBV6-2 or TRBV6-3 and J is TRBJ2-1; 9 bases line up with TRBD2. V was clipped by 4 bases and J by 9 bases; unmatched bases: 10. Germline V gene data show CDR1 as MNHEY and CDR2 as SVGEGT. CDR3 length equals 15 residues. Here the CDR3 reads CASSSGLAYPSEQFF. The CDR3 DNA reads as TGTGCCAGCAGTTCCGGACTAGCGTATCCATCTGAGCAGTTCTTC.